The rows below give T cell receptor beta chains drawn from one sample of a study of T cell clonotyping in hematopoietic cell transplantation. Repertoires were generated with immunoSEQ multiplex PCR, while TCRdb's copy carries only in-frame clones and drops some. The repertoire holds 6,500 to 7,000 clones, about 90% seen once, with 3.6% in the top ten. The sample in question was peripheral blood mononuclear cells, obtained before stem cell transplant. These receptors originate from a man aged 25 to 40 with acute myeloid leukemia. Some clones in this sample may be carry-over from other donors' samples. Both conserved end residues are part of each CDR3. D genes are given only for firm matches. Some rows mark clone size as missing; the rest say once, few, many or name a class of expanded clone.

D gene: .
clone size: few
V gene: TRBV30
J gene: TRBJ1-5
CDR3 DNA: TGTGCCTGGAGTCGACAGTCAGGGCAGCCCCAGCATTTT
CDR3 protein: CAWSRQSGQPQHF

D gene: TRBD1
clone size: .
V gene: TRBV13
J gene: TRBJ1-5
CDR3 DNA: TGTGCCAGCAGCTCCGGGACAGGGAATCAGCCCCAGCATTTT
CDR3 protein: CASSSGTGNQPQHF

D gene: TRBD1
clone size: .
V gene: TRBV29-1
J gene: TRBJ1-1
CDR3 DNA: TGCAGCGTCGCTACAGGGGAGGGGACTGAAGCTTTCTTT
CDR3 protein: CSVATGEGTEAFF

D gene: TRBD1
clone size: .
V gene: TRBV6-5
J gene: TRBJ2-1
CDR3 DNA: TGTGCCAGCAGCTCCGACAGGGGGCCTGCCGGTGAGCAGTTCTTC
CDR3 protein: CASSSDRGPAGEQFF

D gene: .
clone size: few
V gene: TRBV25-1
J gene: TRBJ2-5
CDR3 DNA: TGTGCCAGCAGGGCTTACCAAGAGACCCAGTACTTC
CDR3 protein: CASRAYQETQYF

D gene: TRBD1
clone size: few
V gene: TRBV7-9
J gene: TRBJ2-5
CDR3 DNA: TGTGCCAGCAGCCCGACCGGGGACAGGGTGGGTAGGGAGACCCAGTACTTC
CDR3 protein: CASSPTGDRVGRETQYF

D gene: .
clone size: .
V gene: TRBV9
J gene: TRBJ2-3
CDR3 DNA: TGTGCCAGCAGCGGAAGGCGATCCGGTACAGATACGCAGTATTTT
CDR3 protein: CASSGRRSGTDTQYF

D gene: .
clone size: .
V gene: TRBV28
J gene: TRBJ1-5
CDR3 DNA: TGTGCCAGCAGTTTACCCAGGGGGCCCCAGCATTTT
CDR3 protein: CASSLPRGPQHF

D gene: .
clone size: .
V gene: TRBV5-6
J gene: TRBJ1-1
CDR3 DNA: TGTGCCAGCAGCTTAGGAACGGGTACTGAAGCTTTCTTT
CDR3 protein: CASSLGTGTEAFF

D gene: .
clone size: once
V gene: TRBV6-5
J gene: TRBJ1-1
CDR3 DNA: TGTGCCAGCAGCCTCGCGGGGCTGCCCGGCACTGAAGCTTTCTTT
CDR3 protein: CASSLAGLPGTEAFF

D gene: .
clone size: .
V gene: TRBV29-1
J gene: TRBJ2-1
CDR3 DNA: TGCAGCGTTGACGGGAGATACAATGAGCAGTTCTTC
CDR3 protein: CSVDGRYNEQFF

D gene: TRBD2
clone size: .
V gene: TRBV5-4
J gene: TRBJ2-1
CDR3 DNA: TGTGCCAGCAGCTTATCCGGGACTAGCCCCGATGAGCAGTTCTTC
CDR3 protein: CASSLSGTSPDEQFF

D gene: TRBD2
clone size: .
V gene: TRBV29-1
J gene: TRBJ2-2
CDR3 DNA: TGCAGCGTTGAAGATCGGGGGGGGGCGAACACCGGGGAGCTGTTTTTT
CDR3 protein: CSVEDRGGANTGELFF

D gene: .
clone size: .
V gene: TRBV28
J gene: TRBJ2-3
CDR3 DNA: TGTGCCAGCAGTTTCGTAGCGGGCACAGATACGCAGTATTTT
CDR3 protein: CASSFVAGTDTQYF

D gene: TRBD1
clone size: .
V gene: TRBV27
J gene: TRBJ2-7
CDR3 DNA: TGTGCCAGCAGCCGAACAGGGGTTGAGCAGTACTTC
CDR3 protein: CASSRTGVEQYF

D gene: TRBD1
clone size: .
V gene: TRBV30
J gene: TRBJ1-2
CDR3 DNA: TGTGCCACGAGACAGGGGAGTTACTATGGCTACACCTTC
CDR3 protein: CATRQGSYYGYTF

D gene: TRBD2
clone size: .
V gene: TRBV7-8
J gene: TRBJ2-5
CDR3 DNA: TGTGCCAGCAGCTTAACTAGCGGGACGGCAAGAGAGACCCAGTACTTC
CDR3 protein: CASSLTSGTARETQYF

D gene: .
clone size: .
V gene: TRBV5-4
J gene: TRBJ1-5
CDR3 DNA: TGTGCCAGCAGCATCGACCCGGAATCAGCCCAGCATTTT
CDR3 protein: CASSIDPESAQHF

D gene: .
clone size: .
V gene: TRBV27
J gene: TRBJ1-1
CDR3 DNA: TGTGCCAGCTCCCACTCGAACACTGAAGCTTTCTTT
CDR3 protein: CASSHSNTEAFF

D gene: .
clone size: once
V gene: TRBV5-6
J gene: TRBJ2-1
CDR3 DNA: TGTGCCAGCAGCTTGAACGGGATTAGCGTCAATGAGCAGTTCTTC
CDR3 protein: CASSLNGISVNEQFF

D gene: TRBD1
clone size: .
V gene: TRBV5-1
J gene: TRBJ1-4
CDR3 DNA: TGCGCCAGCAGCCCGGGGACAGGTTCTAATGAAAAACTGTTTTTT
CDR3 protein: CASSPGTGSNEKLFF

D gene: .
clone size: .
V gene: TRBV9
J gene: TRBJ2-7
CDR3 DNA: TGTGCCAGCCAGGGGGACTACTCCTACGAGCAGTACTTC
CDR3 protein: CASQGDYSYEQYF

D gene: TRBD1
clone size: .
V gene: TRBV18
J gene: TRBJ1-2
CDR3 DNA: TGTGCCAGCTCATCGACAGGGAGTGAGATCTATGGCTACACCTTC
CDR3 protein: CASSSTGSEIYGYTF

D gene: TRBD1
clone size: .
V gene: TRBV7-9
J gene: TRBJ1-5
CDR3 DNA: TGTGCCAGCAGCTTTACGCAGGGGGCGCCCCAGCATTTT
CDR3 protein: CASSFTQGAPQHF

D gene: .
clone size: .
V gene: TRBV10-3
J gene: TRBJ1-1
CDR3 DNA: TGTGCCATCAGCACTCAGGAGAACACTGAAGCTTTCTTT
CDR3 protein: CAISTQENTEAFF

D gene: .
clone size: .
V gene: TRBV13
J gene: TRBJ2-5
CDR3 DNA: TGTGCCAGCAGCCCCCGGTCTATCAAGACCCAGTACTTC
CDR3 protein: CASSPRSIKTQYF

D gene: .
clone size: .
V gene: TRBV10-3
J gene: TRBJ1-5
CDR3 DNA: TGTGCCATCAGTCCGGGGGCGCGGAGCAATCAGCCCCAGCATTTT
CDR3 protein: CAISPGARSNQPQHF

D gene: .
clone size: .
V gene: TRBV19
J gene: TRBJ2-3
CDR3 DNA: TGTGCCAGTAGAACTAGCATTGGTTCAGATACGCAGTATTTT
CDR3 protein: CASRTSIGSDTQYF